This T cell receptor beta chain was captured in a study of T cells in Graves' hyperthyroidism and ophthalmopathy. Study-level results: Blood also carried most thyroid clonotypes expanded above 0.001.

Investigators excluded patients with uncontrolled infection, other autoimmune disease, pregnancy or lactation. Every diagnosis used clinical symptoms, serum thyroxine and TRAb, thyroid ultrasound and orbital computed tomography. For this clonotype: Its antigen is unidentified. A much larger clone differs by one base, so this may be a read error.

The source material, RNA transcripts, was used to amplify TCR beta CDR3 regions. First-round RT-PCR targeting the TCR CDR3 was performed with the HTBI primer set. TCRdb called the multiplex PCR reads again in MiXCR, with one record for every CDR3 protein. The table lists a few hundred thousand distinct CDR3 sequences, around 14% of them singletons. In germline, CDR1 is ENHRY, CDR2 SYGVKD. This CDR3 is built from 15 residues. The rearrangement joins TRBV10-3 to TRBJ2-7; D tentatively reads TRBD1 or TRBD2 (5 bases each). The origin of this receptor is a woman in her 30s with Graves' hyperthyroidism. Sequencing was performed on blood. The DNA of the CDR3 is TGTGCCATCAGTATCGACGGTGGGGGTTCCTACAAGCAGTACTTC. Its protein is CAISIDGGGSYKQYF.